This T cell receptor (beta chain) was sequenced for a study of T cells in tuberculosis. Turning to the study itself: CD1B tetramers identified T cells specific for mycobacterial lipid GMM. Samples predate treatment or fall within its first 7 days. IGRA-negative adolescents, IGRA-positive adolescents with latent tuberculosis and adults with active tuberculosis formed this South African cohort.

Some clones are missing from TCRdb's copy, which holds only in-frame ones; the method was immunoSEQ multiplex PCR. Seen here are about 40,000 clones, roughly 95% observed once, and the top ten hold about 4.1%. Specified time point: new active TB diagnosis, blood taken before or within 7 days of starting treatment. V shed 6 bases and J shed 8 bases, with 20 bases lying between them. CDR1 is ENHRY, CDR2 SYGVKD, per germline. The CDR3 spans 15 residues. The chain is built from TRBV10-3 and TRBJ1-5, with D possibly being TRBD1 (5 bases). The origin of this receptor is an adult with tuberculosis. Specimen: PBMCs, collected at tuberculosis diagnosis. CDR3 DNA sequence: TGTGCCATCAGCCGGGACGCCGTGTCGGGGGAGCCCCAGCATTTT. Protein product: CAISRDAVSGEPQHF.